What follows are 22 T cell receptor beta chains derived from one specimen sequenced in a study of OX40 agonist ivuxolimab in advanced cancers. Generated by immunoSEQ multiplex PCR, the TCRdb table keeps only in-frame clones and is missing some. The data contain 50,000 or so clones, roughly 81% of them singletons. The sample here was CD4+ or CD8+ T cells sorted from blood, taken in a trial of the OX40 agonist ivuxolimab. The receptors here all came from an adult with an advanced solid tumor such as melanoma, head and neck, liver or kidney cancer.

The genes are TRBV11-2 and TRBJ2-5, with D hard to call. CDR1 and CDR2 (germline): SGHAT, FQNNGV. The CDR3 has 12 amino acids. With 7 bases removed from V and 7 bases from J, the gap between germline ends came to 13 bases. CDR3 protein: CASTSPWGTQYF. CDR3 nucleotide sequence: TGTGCCAGCACATCTCCTTGGGGGACCCAGTACTTC.

Only one count was recorded for this clone. This chain connects TRBV7-9 to TRBJ1-2; the match to TRBD1 covers 7 bases. In germline, CDR1 is SEHNR, CDR2 FQNEAQ (reference sequence). The CDR3 is 17 residues long. V was pared by 6 bases and J by 3 bases, with 16 bases of the junction left unmatched. CDR3 sequence (DNA): TGTGCCAGCAGGAGGATACTCGGTACCGACAGGGACTATGGCTACACCTTC. This sequence encodes CASRRILGTDRDYGYTF.

This chain uses TRBV10-2 with TRBJ2-1, with D unclear. Germline-derived CDR1 and CDR2 are WSHSY and SAAADI. Trimming took 4 bases from V and 4 from J, leaving 8 bases between them. The CDR3 has 13 amino acids. The CDR3 loop reads CASSAELYNEQFF. The CDR3 nucleotides are TGCGCCAGCAGTGCCGAATTGTACAATGAGCAGTTCTTC.

The chain carries TRBV6-5 and TRBJ1-2; 10 nucleotides agree with TRBD1. V shed 7 bases, J shed 10 bases, and the junction held 9 bases outside the gene matches. Germline CDR1 MNHEY, CDR2 SVGAGI. This CDR3 contains 13 residues. In DNA form, the CDR3 reads TGTGCCAGCACCCGGGGAGGACAGGGGGTCTACACCTTC. This codes for CASTRGGQGVYTF.

The V call is TRBV6-1, the J call TRBJ2-1; tentative D call: TRBD2 (6 bases). This CDR3 has 14 residues. Trimming cost V 3 bases and J 3 bases, with 9 bases left between them. Germline CDR1 reads MNHNS; CDR2 reads SASEGT. The CDR3 reads CASSDTGGYNEQFF. CDR3 bases: TGTGCCAGCAGTGATACCGGGGGCTACAATGAGCAGTTCTTC.

The chain carries TRBV15 and TRBJ2-5; TRBD1 or TRBD2 may be the D gene (5 bases each). The DNA matches TRBJ2-7 better at its end, which makes the J call doubtful. The CDR3 is made up of 13 amino acids. Germline V gene lookup returns CDR1 LNHNV and CDR2 YYDKDF (reference sequence). The CDR3 coding sequence is TGTGCCACCAGCAGAGCCCGGGACCTCGAGCAGTACTTC. The encoded protein is CATSRARDLEQYF.

About this clone: Other DNA sequences in the same sample also yield this CDR3. The gene calls are TRBV28 and TRBJ2-2, with no clear D. V lost 6 bases and J 0 bases, leaving 8 bases between the germline ends. The length of the CDR3 is 14 residues. Germline values: CDR1 MDHEN, CDR2 SYDVKM. The CDR3 loop is CASSHTPNTGELFF. Written as DNA, the CDR3 is TGTGCCAGCAGCCACACACCGAACACCGGGGAGCTGTTTTTT.

The chain's CDR3 is CASSLLTSGGEQFF. CDR3 bases: TGTGCCAGCAGCCTATTGACTAGCGGGGGAGAGCAGTTCTTC. The chain employs TRBV7-2 and TRBJ2-1; 12 bases are shared with TRBD2. The V gene end was trimmed by 5 bases and the J gene end by 10 bases; junction bases not matched to a gene: 6. The CDR3 runs 14 residues. Germline V CDR1 and CDR2: SGHTA, FQGNSA.

This clone has only one observation. V and J are TRBV19 and TRBJ1-1; D is ambiguous. The germline V and J ends were trimmed by 7 bases and 8 bases, with 11 bases remaining between them. The CDR3 is 11 residues long. Germline CDR1 LNHDA, CDR2 SQIVND (reference sequence). CDR3 sequence: CASIFQTEAFF. The CDR3 DNA is TGTGCCAGTATTTTCCAGACGGAAGCTTTCTTT.

This clone was observed a single time. The gene calls are TRBV5-1 and TRBJ2-3; TRBD1 or TRBD2 may be the D gene (5 bases each). V gave up 0 bases and J gave up 5 bases, with 10 bases separating them. Per germline, CDR1 SGHRS and CDR2 YFSETQ. This CDR3 is 14 amino acids long. Here the CDR3 DNA reads TGCGCCAGCAGCTTGGAGGGACGTTTAGATACGCAGTATTTT. Its translation: CASSLEGRLDTQYF. Looking up the rest from reference TRBV5-1 and TRBJ2-3 gives the full variable domain: KAGVTQTPRYLIKTRGQQVTLSCSPISGHRSVSWYQQTPGQGLQFLFEYFSETQRNKGNFPGRFSGRQFSNSRSEMNVSTLELGDSALYLCASSLEGRLDTQYFGPGTRLTVL.

The chain is built from TRBV11-2 and TRBJ2-7; D perhaps matches TRBD1 (5 bases). The V and J ends lost 3 bases and 0 bases respectively, with 9 bases between them. Germline V CDR1 and CDR2: SGHAT, FQNNGV. This CDR3 has 14 amino acids. In DNA form, the CDR3 reads TGTGCCAGCAGCTTTACAGGCAGCTCCTACGAGCAGTACTTC. Amino acid sequence: CASSFTGSSYEQYF.

The V gene is TRBV9, the J gene TRBJ2-7; 8 bases align to TRBD2. CDR3 length: 14 residues. Germline V gives CDR1 SGDLS, CDR2 YYNGEE. J gave up 4 bases and V 3 bases, and 6 bases lay outside the gene matches. CDR3 coding DNA: TGTGCCAGCAGCGCGGGGGGGGCCAGGTACGAGCAGTACTTC. Translated: CASSAGGARYEQYF.

The chain is built from TRBV19 and TRBJ2-6; 11 bases match TRBD1. CDR1 and CDR2 from the germline V gene are LNHDA and SQIVND (reference sequence). V trimming: 4 bases; J trimming: 2 bases; junction bases outside the gene matches: 1. This CDR3 is 16 amino acids long. The CDR3 DNA reads as TGTGCCAGTAGTAGGACAGGGGGCGCTGGGGCCAACGTCCTGACTTTC. Translation gives CASSRTGGAGANVLTF.

The chain combines TRBV7-2 with TRBJ2-2; perhaps TRBD1 as D (5 bases). From germline, CDR1 is SGHTA and CDR2 FQGNSA. The V end lost 1 base, the J end lost 6 bases, and 15 bases lay between the germline ends. The CDR3 is 16 amino acids. CDR3: CASSLGGVGIAGELFF. CDR3 in DNA: TGTGCCAGCAGCTTAGGGGGCGTAGGGATTGCCGGGGAGCTGTTTTTT.

This chain connects TRBV21-1 to TRBJ2-5; no DNA check was done on the table's D call, TRBD1. TRBV21-1 is a recognized pseudogene. The length of the CDR3 is 15 residues. As DNA, the CDR3 is TGTGCCAGCAGCAAAGAATCCAGGGATAGGGAGACCCAGTACTTC. This translates into CASSKESRDRETQYF.

The rearrangement links TRBV30 to TRBJ2-1; weak D call: TRBD1 (6 bases). CDR1 and CDR2 from the germline V gene are GTSNPN and SVGIG (reference sequence). V gave up 5 bases and J gave up 4 bases, with 18 bases separating them. The CDR3 has 15 residues. In DNA form, the CDR3 reads TGTGCCTGGGCATTACAGGGTGGAGCTTACAATGAGCAGTTCTTC. Translation gives CAWALQGGAYNEQFF. The complete variable domain, with remaining parts taken from reference TRBV30 and TRBJ2-1, reads SQTIHQWPATLVQPVGSPLSLECTVEGTSNPNLYWYRQAAGRGLQLLFYSVGIGQISSEVPQNLSASRPQDRQFILSSKKLLLSDSGFYLCAWALQGGAYNEQFFGPGTRLTVL.

This chain uses TRBV28 with TRBJ1-3; D ambiguous. The V end was cut by 2 bases, the J end by 3 bases, with 8 bases between. CDR1 is MDHEN, CDR2 SYDVKM, per germline. The length of the CDR3 is 14 residues. The CDR3 region has the DNA TGTGCCAGCAGTTTAGGAGGGCTTGGAAACACCATATATTTT. Residues: CASSLGGLGNTIYF.

The V and J genes are TRBV20-1 and TRBJ2-5; D ambiguous. The germline V gene has CDR1 DFQATT and CDR2 SNEGSKA (reference sequence). The CDR3 has 11 residues. The V end was cut by 7 bases, the J end by 1 base, with 7 bases between. The CDR3 here is CSGGFQETQYF. CDR3 nucleotide sequence: TGCAGTGGCGGCTTCCAAGAGACCCAGTACTTC.

The chain is built from TRBV7-8 and TRBJ2-1, with 8 bases fitting TRBD1. J gave up 0 bases and V 5 bases, and 6 bases lay outside the gene matches. Looked up from germline, CDR1 is SGHVS and CDR2 is FQNEAQ. The CDR3 is 16 residues long. The CDR3 here is CASSDRGRSSYNEQFF. CDR3 in DNA: TGTGCCAGCAGCGACAGGGGACGCAGCTCCTACAATGAGCAGTTCTTC.

This clone was observed a single time. The chain uses TRBV6-1 and TRBJ1-5, with D hard to call. This CDR3 is 13 amino acids long. Per the germline V gene, CDR1 is MNHNS and CDR2 is SASEGT. Trimming took off 6 bases at V and 2 bases at J, with 8 bases between the two ends. CDR3 sequence: CASSAIGNQPQHF. The CDR3 DNA is TGTGCCAGCAGCGCAATTGGCAATCAGCCCCAGCATTTT.

This chain connects TRBV21-1 to TRBJ2-7. TRBV21-1 has pseudogene status. The CDR3 spans 18 residues. The CDR3 nucleotides are TGTGCCAGCAGCAAATTAGTTAGGGAGGGGGCCTCGGGCTACGAGCAGTACTTC. It encodes CASSKLVREGASGYEQYF.

In this sample, this clone turned up once. The CDR3 DNA reads as TGTGCCAGCAGTGAACCTGGAAACACCATATATTTT. It specifies CASSEPGNTIYF. The chain couples TRBV25-1 to TRBJ1-3; the D is unclear. Germline V gene data show CDR1 as MGHDK and CDR2 as SYGVNS. Trimming left V 2 bases short and J 2 bases short, with 1 base between. CDR3 length: 12 amino acids.